This T cell receptor beta chain was observed in a study of vaccination and CD4 T cells after COVID-19. Across the whole study: Post-vaccine sampling followed dose two by a median about 72 days (range 14 to 241).

One entry per CDR3 protein, called by TCRdb with MiXCR from the PCR reads. The sample has under 20,000 distinct CDR3 sequences, about 59% seen once. Between the trimmed V and J ends, which lost 3 bases and 6 bases, there was a span of 21 bases. There are 15 residues in the CDR3. Looked up from germline, CDR1 is DFQATT and CDR2 is SNEGSKA (reference sequence). The rearrangement uses TRBV20-1 and TRBJ2-7, with D unclear. This TCR derives from a human donor who had recovered from COVID-19. The starting material was CD4+ T cells from blood, obtained before SARS-CoV-2 vaccination. The CDR3 nucleotides are TGCAGTGCTAGCCCCTTTAACCCACAGAGGAGCGAGCAGTACTTC. Protein sequence: CSASPFNPQRSEQYF.